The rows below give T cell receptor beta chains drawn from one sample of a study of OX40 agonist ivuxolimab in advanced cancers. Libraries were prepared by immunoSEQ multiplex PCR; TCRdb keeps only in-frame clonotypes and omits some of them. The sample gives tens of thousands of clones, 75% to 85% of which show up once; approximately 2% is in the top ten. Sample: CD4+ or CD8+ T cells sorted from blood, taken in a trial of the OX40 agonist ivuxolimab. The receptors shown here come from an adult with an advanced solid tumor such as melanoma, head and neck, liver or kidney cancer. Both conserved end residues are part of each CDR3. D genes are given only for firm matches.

CASSREPGSYEQYF	TGTGCCAGCTCTCGGGAACCAGGGTCCTACGAGCAGTACTTC	TRBJ2-7	TRBV18	.
CSVVAGRSSYNEQFF	TGCAGCGTTGTGGCCGGCCGGAGCTCCTACAATGAGCAGTTCTTC	TRBJ2-1	TRBV29-1	.
CAWSGQTYGYTF	TGTGCCTGGAGTGGACAGACCTATGGCTACACCTTC	TRBJ1-2	TRBV30	.
CASRRRALTSTDTQYF	TGTGCCAGCAGAAGGCGGGCCTTAACTAGCACAGATACGCAGTATTTT	TRBJ2-3	TRBV7-2	.
CASNEGLDGYTF	TGTGCCAGCAATGAGGGGCTCGATGGCTACACCTTC	TRBJ1-2	TRBV28	.
CASSEATNTEAFF	TGTGCCAGCAGTGAAGCCACGAATACTGAAGCTTTCTTT	TRBJ1-1	TRBV2	.
CASSLDLTRQTGELFF	TGCGCCAGCAGCTTGGACCTCACTAGGCAGACCGGGGAGCTGTTTTTT	TRBJ2-2	TRBV5-1	.
CASSIAGGSYEQYF	TGTGCCAGCAGCATCGCAGGGGGCTCCTACGAGCAGTACTTC	TRBJ2-7	TRBV5-4	TRBD1
CASSQVRNTGELFF	TGTGCCAGCAGTCAGGTCCGGAACACCGGGGAGCTGTTTTTT	TRBJ2-2	TRBV6-5	.
CASSLEPYEQYF	TGTGCCAGCAGCTTGGAACCCTACGAGCAGTACTTC	TRBJ2-7	TRBV5-4	.
CASSPNGRNTEAFF	TGTGCCAGCAGCCCCAACGGGAGGAACACTGAAGCTTTCTTT	TRBJ1-1	TRBV7-2	.
CASSLIPGRGYEQFF	TGTGCCAGCAGCTTAATTCCGGGGAGGGGGTATGAGCAGTTCTTC	TRBJ2-1	TRBV7-3	.
CASSRGQAPSEQYF	TGTGCTAGCAGCCGGGGACAGGCGCCCTCGGAGCAGTACTTC	TRBJ2-7	TRBV7-7	TRBD1
CASSSSGYSNQPQHF	TGTGCCAGCAGCAGCTCAGGGTATAGCAATCAGCCCCAGCATTTT	TRBJ1-5	TRBV5-5	.
CASSPGQTNEKLFF	TGTGCCAGCAGCCCCGGACAGACTAATGAAAAACTGTTTTTT	TRBJ1-4	TRBV5-4	.